Following are 11 T cell receptor beta chains from one sample sequenced in a study of regulatory T cells in long-lasting Graves disease. Researchers made TCR beta libraries by using iRepertoire HTBI primers and running Arm-PCR on CDR3 regions. TCRdb passed the multiplex PCR reads through MiXCR, listing each CDR3 protein once. The sample carries 600,000 to 650,000 distinct CDR3 sequences, 15% to 20% recorded once. Regarding time point: newly diagnosed GD, antithyroid drugs for less than 3 months. From PBMCs, RNA was extracted and then used to make the TCR library. A further study also used this sample, focusing on T cells in Graves' hyperthyroidism and ophthalmopathy.

Sequenced here: peripheral blood mononuclear cells (PBMCs), sampled at new diagnosis, from a patient treated with antithyroid drugs. The receptors were gathered from a woman in her thirties with Graves disease.

This chain uses TRBV18 with TRBJ1-2; 8 bases agree with TRBD1. Losses at the gene ends were 6 bases for V and 2 bases for J; bases not matched to a gene: 8. Looked up from germline, CDR1 is KGHSH and CDR2 is LQKENI. This CDR3 has 15 residues. The CDR3 region has the DNA TGTGCCAGCTCCCCCCAGACAGGGGTCAACTATGGCTACACCTTC. Its translation is CASSPQTGVNYGYTF.

This clonotype was counted between two and nine times. At one boundary the junction diverges from the germline segment, which might be a read error. V gene TRBV5-1 combines with J gene TRBJ1-1, with no clear D. Per the germline V gene, CDR1 is SGHRS and CDR2 is YFSETQ. The CDR3 extends over 14 amino acids. In DNA form, the CDR3 reads TGCACCAGCAGCTTGGTTCGGATGAACACTGAAGCTTTCTTT. Amino acids: CTSSLVRMNTEAFF. Full variable domain (rest looked up from reference TRBV5-1 and TRBJ1-1): KAGVTQTPRYLIKTRGQQVTLSCSPISGHRSVSWYQQTPGQGLQFLFEYFSETQRNKGNFPGRFSGRQFSNSRSEMNVSTLELGDSALYLCTSSLVRMNTEAFFGQGTRLTVV.

The rearrangement uses TRBV3-1 and TRBJ1-4; D is unresolved. The CDR3 is 14 amino acids. Per the germline V gene, CDR1 is LGHDT and CDR2 is YNNKEL (reference sequence). Trimming took off 4 bases at V and 7 bases at J, with 13 bases between the two ends. Here the CDR3 reads CASSPTSGGEKLFF. CDR3 DNA sequence: TGTGCCAGCAGCCCTACGTCGGGAGGTGAAAAACTGTTTTTT. Full variable domain (rest looked up from reference TRBV3-1 and TRBJ1-4): DTAVSQTPKYLVTQMGNDKSIKCEQNLGHDTMYWYKQDSKKFLKIMFSYNNKELIINETVPNRFSPKSPDKAHLNLHINSLELGDSAVYFCASSPTSGGEKLFFGSGTQLSVL.

This clonotype was observed many times. The rearrangement links TRBV7-2 to TRBJ2-1; the D is unclear. Germline lookup yields CDR1 SGHTA and CDR2 FQGNSA. The CDR3 spans 12 residues. V lost 0 bases and J lost 7, with 4 bases in between. In nucleotides, the CDR3 is TGTGCCAGCAGCTTAGCATGGAATGAGCAGTTCTTC. Translating it yields CASSLAWNEQFF.

This clonotype was observed at least ten times. This sequence joins TRBV5-1 and TRBJ1-1, with 7 bases matching TRBD1. With V trimmed by 0 bases and J by 0 bases, 5 bases remained unmatched. CDR1 and CDR2 from the germline V gene are SGHRS and YFSETQ. The CDR3 contains 16 residues. CDR3 sequence (DNA): TGCGCCAGCAGCTTGGCGGCAGGGGGGATGAACACTGAAGCTTTCTTT. Amino acid sequence: CASSLAAGGMNTEAFF.

The chain links TRBV20-1 to TRBJ1-4; D unresolved. Germline CDR1 DFQATT, CDR2 SNEGSKA (reference sequence). V was clipped by 7 bases and J by 8 bases, with 11 bases between them. The length of the CDR3 is 11 residues. The CDR3 loop reads CSVILREKLFF. The CDR3 region has the DNA TGCAGTGTCATCCTCCGAGAAAAACTGTTTTTT.

To note about this clonotype: A read error may be the cause here, since a much bigger clone is one base away. This chain joins TRBV11-2 and TRBJ2-5; 13 positions agree with TRBD2. CDR3 length: 21 amino acids. V was pared by 7 bases and J by 5 bases, with 25 bases of the junction left unmatched. Germline assignment: CDR1 SGHAT and CDR2 FQNNGV. CDR3: CASTHVYGGGWTSGSWETQYF. As DNA, the CDR3 is TGTGCCAGCACTCATGTTTACGGTGGGGGTTGGACTAGCGGGAGCTGGGAGACCCAGTACTTC.

The chain's CDR3 is CASSLRGVTYNEQFF. CDR3 nucleotides: TGTGCCAGCAGTTTAAGGGGGGTGACCTACAATGAGCAGTTCTTC. The chain employs TRBV28 and TRBJ2-1; D might be TRBD1 or TRBD2, each matching 6 bases. Germline V gene data show CDR1 as MDHEN and CDR2 as SYDVKM. The V end was cut by 2 bases, the J end by 2 bases, with 10 bases between. The CDR3 length is 15 residues.

This clonotype was seen at least ten times. This chain links TRBV2 with TRBJ1-2, with 7 bases aligning to TRBD1. The CDR3 is 11 amino acids. Germline V gives CDR1 SNHLY, CDR2 FYNNEI. Losses at the gene ends were 5 bases for V and 13 bases for J; bases not matched to a gene: 7. The chain's CDR3 is CASSTNRGGTF. For the CDR3, the DNA is TGTGCCAGCAGTACAAACAGGGGCGGCACCTTC.

This clonotype showed up many times. J is TRBJ1-6 and V is TRBV7-3; D gene uncertain. The CDR3 spans 15 residues. Trimming removed 2 bases from V and 8 bases from J, with 13 bases in between. The germline V gene encodes CDR1 SGHTA and CDR2 FQGTGA. CDR3 sequence: CASSLGPGVDSPLHF. For the CDR3, the DNA is TGTGCCAGCAGCTTAGGACCGGGAGTTGATTCACCCCTCCACTTT.

Regarding this clonotype: A read error may be the cause here, since a much bigger clone is one base away. The chain is built from TRBV7-9 and TRBJ2-5; 13 nucleotides match TRBD2. There are 16 residues in the CDR3. The germline V gene has CDR1 SEHNR and CDR2 FQNEAQ (reference sequence). The CDR3 spells CASSVYGTSGKETEYF. The CDR3 coding sequence is TGTGCCAGCAGCGTCTACGGGACTAGCGGGAAAGAGACCGAGTACTTC.